This TCR beta chain appears in the sequencing data of a study of T cell repertoires in cytomegalovirus infection. TCRdb reanalysed the reads using MiXCR and keeps one entry per CDR3 protein. Of roughly 920,000 distinct CDR3 sequences in the sample, 30% to 40% were seen once. This clonotype was recorded a few times. Its antigen is unknown. The sequence came from a human donor in good health (CMV status not recorded). Some clones in this sample may be carry-over from other donors' samples. The sample in question was cultured CD8+ T cells from PBMCs, obtained from culture after CMV antigen stimulation.

The CDR3 nucleotides are TGTGCCAGCAGCTCCAGGGCCCTGAAACCCTACGAGCAGTACTTC. It codes for CASSSRALKPYEQYF. J is TRBJ2-7 and V is TRBV7-9; possible D gene TRBD1, 5 bases. The CDR3 covers 15 residues. The germline CDR1 and CDR2 sequences are SEHNR and FQNEAQ (reference sequence). Trimming pared 4 bases from V and 2 bases from J, leaving 15 bases between.